One sample yielded the 28 T cell receptor beta chains listed below, sequenced in a study of blood T cell repertoires in COVID-19. Clones were read by immunoSEQ multiplex PCR, and TCRdb kept only the in-frame ones, dropping some. This table holds 150,000 or so clones, approximately 91% found once. The source material was peripheral blood. The receptors were gathered from a woman in her seventies with acute or convalescent COVID-19.

The rearrangement joins TRBV6-5 to TRBJ1-2; the D is unclear. V was cut by 7 bases and J by 4 bases, with 13 bases left in between. Germline V gives CDR1 MNHEY, CDR2 SVGAGI. This CDR3 has 13 amino acids. The CDR3 nucleotides are TGTGCCAGCACCGTGGGAGGTGGCTATGGCTACACCTTC. This translates into CASTVGGGYGYTF.

A few counts support this clone. The chain has TRBV23-1 and TRBJ1-3; tentative D call: TRBD1 (5 bases). TRBV23-1 is designated an ORF whose function remains uncertain. The CDR3 spans 16 residues. Trimming took 0 bases from V and 3 from J, leaving 12 bases between them. The CDR3 bases are TGCGCCAGCAGTCAATCGTCCAGGGTAGTTGGAAACACCATATATTTT. Its protein is CASSQSSRVVGNTIYF.

The chain joins TRBV28 to TRBJ2-2; tentative D call: TRBD2 (6 bases). Germline CDR1 is MDHEN and CDR2 is SYDVKM. V was cut by 8 bases and J by 8 bases, with 42 bases left in between. The CDR3 is 22 amino acids. The DNA of the CDR3 is TGTGCCAGCCCGCAGGCAGGTGGTCTTAGCAAGGGAGGATCTAGTTCCTGGGGGGAGCTGTTTTTT. Translation gives CASPQAGGLSKGGSSSWGELFF.

V usage is TRBV6-6 and J usage is TRBJ2-3; TRBD1 aligns across 9 bases. Losses at the gene ends were 0 bases for V and 5 bases for J; bases not matched to a gene: 3. This CDR3 spans 15 amino acids. Germline V gene sequence: CDR1 MNHNY, CDR2 SVGAGI (reference sequence). The CDR3 protein is CASSYSGQGVDTQYF. In DNA form, the CDR3 reads TGTGCCAGCAGTTACTCGGGACAGGGAGTAGATACGCAGTATTTT.

This chain connects TRBV29-1 to TRBJ2-3; 7 bases line up with TRBD2. Losses at the gene ends were 3 bases for V and 0 bases for J; bases not matched to a gene: 3. The CDR3 sequence is 14 residues long. Germline V gene sequence: CDR1 SQVTM, CDR2 ANQGSEA. The CDR3 DNA sequence: TGCAGCGTTGAGCTCGGGGGGAGCACAGATACGCAGTATTTT. Protein product: CSVELGGSTDTQYF.

This clone appeared once. CDR3 amino acids: CATSREQQGVTEAFF. CDR3 nucleotide sequence: TGTGCCACCAGCAGAGAGCAACAGGGGGTCACTGAAGCTTTCTTT. This chain uses TRBV15 with TRBJ1-1, with 8 bases that match TRBD1. The ends lost 0 bases at V and 4 bases at J; junction bases unmatched: 4. This CDR3 comprises 15 residues. Germline V lookup: CDR1 LNHNV, CDR2 YYDKDF (reference sequence).

The CDR3 reads CASSPGTDTQYF. The CDR3 coding sequence is TGTGCCAGCAGCCCCGGCACAGATACGCAGTATTTT. The chain links TRBV7-2 to TRBJ2-3, with D unclear. The CDR3 contains 12 residues. Germline assignment: CDR1 SGHTA and CDR2 FQGNSA. V lost 5 bases to trimming and J lost 1 base, with 4 bases between them.

The V call is TRBV18, the J call TRBJ1-3, with 12 bases aligning to TRBD1. There are 19 residues in the CDR3. J lost 0 bases, V lost 0 bases, and 6 bases had no gene match. The germline CDR1 and CDR2 sequences are KGHSH and LQKENI. CDR3: CASSPPGQGAEISGNTIYF. As DNA, the CDR3 is TGTGCCAGCTCACCACCGGGACAGGGGGCTGAAATCTCTGGAAACACCATATATTTT.

The V call is TRBV4-3, the J call TRBJ2-7, with TRBD2 matching over 10 bases. Germline values: CDR1 LGHNA, CDR2 YSLEER. This CDR3 comprises 18 residues. V was clipped by 0 bases and J by 0 bases; unmatched bases: 8. CDR3: CASSQDPGAGGSSYEQYF. For the CDR3, the DNA is TGCGCCAGCAGCCAAGATCCCGGAGCGGGGGGGAGCTCCTACGAGCAGTACTTC.

V and J are TRBV6-2 or TRBV6-3 and TRBJ1-2; 10 bases map to TRBD1. The V gene's germline CDR1 is MNHEY and CDR2 SVGEGT. Trimming cost V 0 bases and J 4 bases; bases outside gene matches: 2. This CDR3 contains 15 residues. The CDR3: CASSYSTGGSYGYTF. In DNA, the CDR3 is TGTGCCAGCAGTTACTCGACAGGGGGCTCCTATGGCTACACCTTC.

The V gene is TRBV7-2, the J gene TRBJ1-2, with D perhaps matching TRBD1 (5 bases). Germline lookup yields CDR1 SGHTA and CDR2 FQGNSA. The length of the CDR3 is 16 residues. V lost 0 bases and J lost 0, with 11 bases in between. The DNA of the CDR3 is TGTGCCAGCAGCTTAGCCTGGGGCGGAACTAACTATGGCTACACCTTC. It translates to CASSLAWGGTNYGYTF.

J is TRBJ2-1 and V is TRBV29-1; D possibly corresponds to TRBD1 (6 bases). The CDR3 spans 16 residues. In germline, CDR1 is SQVTM, CDR2 ANQGSEA. The germline V and J ends were trimmed by 3 bases and 3 bases, with 18 bases remaining between them. In DNA form, the CDR3 reads TGCAGCGTTGAGGAAGCAGGGGTTTCCTACTACAATGAGCAGTTCTTC. Its protein product is CSVEEAGVSYYNEQFF.

J is TRBJ1-2 and V is TRBV7-9; perhaps TRBD1 as D (6 bases). The V gene lost 1 base and the J gene lost 5 bases, with 11 bases spanning the gap. Germline V gene lookup returns CDR1 SEHNR and CDR2 FQNEAQ (reference sequence). This CDR3 spans 14 amino acids. The CDR3 reads CASSLEGGGYGYTF. CDR3 coding DNA: TGTGCCAGCAGCTTAGAAGGGGGAGGGTATGGCTACACCTTC.

The rearrangement joins TRBV7-9 to TRBJ1-1, with 9 bases fitting TRBD1. Germline V lookup: CDR1 SEHNR, CDR2 FQNEAQ (reference sequence). V was pared by 1 base and J by 5 bases, with 5 bases of the junction left unmatched. The CDR3 length is 15 residues. CDR3 nucleotides: TGTGCCAGCAGCTTAGATGGACAGGGGAAAACTGAAGCTTTCTTT. It specifies CASSLDGQGKTEAFF.

This clone appeared a single time. CDR3 in amino acids: CASSLVSADTQYF. The CDR3, as DNA: TGTGCCAGCAGCTTAGTCTCGGCAGATACGCAGTATTTT. The chain links TRBV7-2 to TRBJ2-3, with D uncertain. This CDR3 has 13 amino acids. In germline, CDR1 is SGHTA, CDR2 FQGNSA. V gave up 1 base and J gave up 4 bases, with 6 bases separating them.

This clone was picked up one time. The chain employs TRBV6-5 and TRBJ1-5; the match to TRBD1 covers 8 bases. J gave up 0 bases and V 7 bases, and 2 bases lay outside the gene matches. Germline assignment: CDR1 MNHEY and CDR2 SVGAGI. This CDR3 comprises 14 residues. CDR3 loop: CASNTGGSNQPQHF. The CDR3 coding sequence is TGTGCCAGCAATACAGGGGGTAGCAATCAGCCCCAGCATTTT.

Here the CDR3 DNA reads TGTGCCATCAGTGGTGGACAGGGGAGAGGCTACACCTTC. Encoded protein: CAISGGQGRGYTF. The rearrangement uses TRBV10-3 and TRBJ1-2; 9 nucleotides match TRBD1. This CDR3 is 13 amino acids long. CDR1 and CDR2 (germline): ENHRY, SYGVKD. The J segment lost 8 bases and the V segment lost 4 bases, leaving 5 bases of the junction unmatched.

V is TRBV7-9 and J is TRBJ1-2, with 9 bases matching TRBD1. V lost 4 bases, J lost 7 bases, and 10 bases stayed unmatched. Per the germline V gene, CDR1 is SEHNR and CDR2 is FQNEAQ (reference sequence). The CDR3 is 15 residues long. The CDR3 region is CASSSGQGGYVGYTF. CDR3 bases: TGTGCCAGCAGCTCGGGACAGGGAGGCTATGTTGGCTACACCTTC.

The chain joins TRBV19 to TRBJ1-5; TRBD1 matches at 9 bases. From germline, CDR1 is LNHDA and CDR2 SQIVND (reference sequence). V dropped 5 bases and J dropped 4; count of bases not matched to a gene: 3. The CDR3 loop spans 14 amino acids. The CDR3 is CASSYRGRNQPQHF. In nucleotides, the CDR3 is TGTGCCAGTAGTTACAGGGGGCGGAATCAGCCCCAGCATTTT.

The chain joins TRBV3-1 (or the pseudogene TRBV3-2) to TRBJ2-3, with D maybe TRBD2 (7 bases). CDR1 and CDR2 (germline): LGHDT, YNNKEL (reference sequence). The length of the CDR3 is 15 residues. The V end lost 4 bases, the J end lost 3 bases, and 14 bases lay between the germline ends. Written as DNA, the CDR3 is TGTGCCAGCAGCCTTGGGGGGGGGCCGACAGATACGCAGTATTTT. This sequence encodes CASSLGGGPTDTQYF.

The chain joins TRBV6-5 to TRBJ1-1; D perhaps matches TRBD1 (6 bases). V was clipped by 7 bases and J by 8 bases, with 20 bases between them. The CDR3 runs 14 residues. CDR1 is MNHEY and CDR2 is SVGAGI in the germline V gene. The CDR3 reads CASTTLGQPREAFF. The CDR3 nucleotides read TGTGCCAGCACTACCCTCGGACAGCCCCGGGAAGCTTTCTTT.

The J gene is TRBJ2-7, the V gene TRBV5-5; the match to TRBD2 covers 9 bases. This CDR3 comprises 16 residues. After removal of 0 bases from V and 0 bases from J, the junction contained 4 bases not matched to a gene. Germline CDR1 and CDR2: SGHKS and YYEKEE (reference sequence). The CDR3 DNA reads as TGTGCCAGCAGCTTGGCTGCGGGAGGGATCTCCTACGAGCAGTACTTC. Encoded protein: CASSLAAGGISYEQYF.

This chain uses TRBV10-3 with TRBJ1-6; TRBD1 matches at 7 bases. Germline CDR1 ENHRY, CDR2 SYGVKD. This CDR3 spans 13 amino acids. Unmatched junction bases numbered 1, after V lost 3 bases and J lost 8 bases. CDR3 coding DNA: TGTGCCATCAGTGACACAGGGGATTCACCCCTCCACTTT. It encodes CAISDTGDSPLHF.

The chain couples TRBV6-5 to TRBJ1-6, with TRBD1 matching 10 bases. Germline V lookup: CDR1 MNHEY, CDR2 SVGAGI. The CDR3 sequence is 15 residues long. J was trimmed by 7 bases and V by 6 bases; bases with no gene match: 6. CDR3 bases: TGTGCCAGCAGCCTTACGGACAGGGGGAATTCACCCCTCCACTTT. Translated: CASSLTDRGNSPLHF.

This chain links TRBV4-1 with TRBJ2-2; D possibly corresponds to TRBD2 (5 bases). The CDR3 totals 17 residues. V was trimmed by 2 bases and J by 0 bases, leaving 13 bases between them. Germline CDR1 and CDR2: MGHRA and YSYEKL. In nucleotides, the CDR3 is TGCGCCAGCAGCCAATTGTCTAGCTACGCGAACACCGGGGAGCTGTTTTTT. This gives the protein CASSQLSSYANTGELFF.

This chain links TRBV30 with TRBJ1-2; TRBD1 aligns across 12 bases. This CDR3 region has 15 residues. Losses at the gene ends were 3 bases for V and 8 bases for J; bases not matched to a gene: 10. CDR1 and CDR2 (germline): GTSNPN, SVGIG (reference sequence). The CDR3: CAWSTGTGGERGYTF. Here the CDR3 DNA reads TGTGCCTGGAGCACCGGGACAGGGGGCGAGCGGGGCTACACCTTC.

This chain links TRBV18 with TRBJ1-2; no firm D call. Deletions cut 2 bases from V and 2 bases from J, with 21 bases between. This CDR3 has 18 amino acids. Looked up from germline, CDR1 is KGHSH and CDR2 is LQKENI. The CDR3 nucleotides read TGTGCCAGCTCACCAATAGATGGAGGATGGTGGGAAAACTATGGCTACACCTTC. Translated: CASSPIDGGWWENYGYTF.

The chain employs TRBV7-2 and TRBJ1-1; 7 nucleotides match TRBD1. The J segment lost 1 base and the V segment lost 5 bases, leaving 7 bases of the junction unmatched. The CDR3 has 15 residues. Germline V lookup: CDR1 SGHTA, CDR2 FQGNSA. CDR3 amino acids: CASSTTGQTNTEAFF. CDR3 coding DNA: TGTGCCAGCAGCACGACGGGACAGACGAACACTGAAGCTTTCTTT.